Below are 9 T cell receptor beta chains sequenced from a single sample in a study of cytomegalovirus exposure and HLA in healthy donors (dated by TCRdb to 2016 to 2017). The method was the immunoSEQ multiplex PCR assay. A mixture of 60 forward primers for TCR Vbeta segments and 13 reverse primers for TCR Jbeta segments was used in the multiplex PCR. TCRdb's version of the immuneACCESS table is confined to in-frame rearrangements and falls short of the full clone set. An unresolved V gene accounts for under half of the shortfall where checked; the remainder is of unknown origin. The sample contains more than 100,000 clones, 65% to 80% of them found a single time. About a tenth of the sample goes to the ten largest clones. The sequencing sample was made of PBMCs. These receptors were taken from a young woman in good health and CMV-seropositive.

This clone was seen a handful of times. The chain has TRBV5-6 and TRBJ1-6, with D hard to call. This CDR3 is built from 15 residues. The germline V and J ends were trimmed by 1 base and 10 bases, with 15 bases remaining between them. The germline V gene has CDR1 SGHDT and CDR2 YYEEEE. DNA for the CDR3: TGTGCCAGCAGCTTGAGGACCGGAGGGAACTCACCCCTCCACTTT. Protein: CASSLRTGGNSPLHF.

The chain links TRBV2 to TRBJ2-5; the match to TRBD2 covers 9 bases. The germline V gene encodes CDR1 SNHLY and CDR2 FYNNEI. The CDR3 totals 14 residues. V shed 4 bases, J shed 7 bases, and the junction held 7 bases outside the gene matches. CDR3 residues: CASSVQRTSVTQYF. CDR3 bases: TGTGCCAGCAGTGTTCAGAGGACTAGCGTGACCCAGTACTTC.

This clone appeared a few times. The chain has TRBV7-7 and TRBJ2-7, with TRBD2 matching over 9 bases. The CDR3 spans 15 residues. Germline CDR1 is SSHAT and CDR2 is FNYEAQ (reference sequence). V was clipped by 1 base and J by 1 base; unmatched bases: 2. The CDR3 nucleotides are TGTGCCAGCAGCTTAGTAGCGGGGGCGTCCTACGAGCAGTACTTC. Its protein is CASSLVAGASYEQYF. Based on the CDR3 plus reference TRBV7-7 and TRBJ2-7, the full variable domain is GAGVSQSPRYKVTKRGQDVTLRCDPISSHATLYWYQQALGQGPEFLTYFNYEAQPDKSGLPSDRFSAERPEGSISTLTIQRTEQRDSAMYRCASSLVAGASYEQYFGPGTRLTVT.

The chain couples TRBV6-6 to TRBJ2-7, with 9 bases that match TRBD1. Germline V gene data show CDR1 as MNHNY and CDR2 as SVGAGI (reference sequence). V dropped 6 bases and J dropped 6; count of bases not matched to a gene: 12. The CDR3 has 15 residues. In nucleotides, the CDR3 is TGTGCCAGCAGCCACCCCCGGGACAGGGTGGTCGAGCAGTACTTC. Translating it yields CASSHPRDRVVEQYF.

The chain uses TRBV28 and TRBJ2-5, with D tentatively TRBD1 (5 bases). Germline CDR1 MDHEN, CDR2 SYDVKM. CDR3 size: 15 residues. With 5 bases removed from V and 1 base from J, the gap between germline ends came to 14 bases. DNA for the CDR3: TGTGCCAGCAGTCCCGCCCCAGGGTTCCAAGAGACCCAGTACTTC. Translated, it gives CASSPAPGFQETQYF.

This clone was found a few times. CDR3 amino acids: CASSLAPGTGNDEQYF. In nucleotides, the CDR3 is TGTGCCAGCAGCTTGGCCCCCGGGACAGGGAACGATGAGCAGTACTTC. The chain joins TRBV5-8 to TRBJ2-7; 9 bases align to TRBD1. Germline V gene data show CDR1 as SGHTS and CDR2 as YDEGEE. This CDR3 region has 16 residues. Losses at the gene ends were 0 bases for V and 7 bases for J; bases not matched to a gene: 11. Full variable domain (missing parts from reference TRBV5-8 and TRBJ2-7): EAGVTQSPTHLIKTRGQQATLRCSPISGHTSVYWYQQALGLGLQFLLWYDEGEERNRGNFPPRFSGRQFPNYSSELNVNALELEDSALYLCASSLAPGTGNDEQYFGPGTRLTVT.

The rearrangement links TRBV25-1 to TRBJ2-2; TRBD1 is a possible D gene (5 bases). The CDR3 runs 16 residues. V was cut by 5 bases and J by 4 bases, with 17 bases left in between. Germline V gene data show CDR1 as MGHDK and CDR2 as SYGVNS. The CDR3 bases are TGTGCCAGCAGTAACCCTTGGGGCAGGGTCACCGGGGAGCTGTTTTTT. This sequence encodes CASSNPWGRVTGELFF.

This clone has just a few counts. DNA for the CDR3: TGTGCCAGCAGCTTAGGGGGGCCAGCGGGAGTAGTCTACGAGCAGTACTTC. This translates into CASSLGGPAGVVYEQYF. This chain connects TRBV13 to TRBJ2-7, with 8 bases fitting TRBD2. The germline V gene has CDR1 PRHDT and CDR2 FYEKMQ (reference sequence). The ends lost 0 bases at V and 3 bases at J; junction bases unmatched: 10. CDR3 length: 17 amino acids.

V is TRBV19 and J is TRBJ2-7, with D hard to call. Deletions cut 1 base from V and 2 bases from J, with 6 bases between. The CDR3 contains 13 residues. Germline assignment: CDR1 LNHDA and CDR2 SQIVND (reference sequence). The CDR3 reads CASSIGTAYEQYF. The DNA of the CDR3 is TGTGCCAGTAGTATAGGTACGGCCTACGAGCAGTACTTC.